A selection of T cell receptor beta chains follows, all from one sample in a study of blood T cell repertoires in COVID-19. Assay used: immunoSEQ multiplex PCR; TCRdb lists only in-frame clones, some missing. Of about 140,000 clones in the sample, less than 85% were seen once. Sequencing was done on a sample of peripheral blood. All receptors come from a human donor in a cohort sampled during active COVID-19. Each CDR3 is given with its conserved first and last residue. The D gene is left open where the match is weak. The size field is filled for only some rows; it gives once, few, many or a size class.

clone size,V gene,D gene,J gene,CDR3 protein,CDR3 DNA
-,TRBV11-2,-,TRBJ1-3,CASSANTGSGNTIYF,TGTGCCAGCAGCGCCAACACAGGGTCTGGAAACACCATATATTTT
-,TRBV12-3/TRBV12-4,-,TRBJ1-4,CASRTGSNEKLFF,TGTGCCAGCAGAACAGGGTCTAATGAAAAACTGTTTTTT
-,TRBV5-1,-,TRBJ2-7,CASSSEGPGYDEQYF,TGCGCCAGCAGCTCGGAAGGGCCAGGGTATGACGAGCAGTACTTC
-,TRBV25-1,-,TRBJ1-2,CASSDAGFYGYTF,TGTGCCAGCAGTGACGCAGGGTTCTATGGCTACACCTTC
-,TRBV7-6,-,TRBJ1-5,CASSGEEQGSGNQPQHF,TGTGCCAGCTCCGGGGAAGAACAGGGAAGCGGCAATCAGCCCCAGCATTTT
-,TRBV9,-,TRBJ2-3,CASSVSVYADTQYF,TGTGCCAGCAGCGTTTCAGTGTACGCAGATACGCAGTATTTT
-,TRBV7-6,TRBD1,TRBJ2-2,CASSNYGQGVPGELFF,TGTGCCAGCAGCAATTACGGACAGGGGGTGCCCGGGGAGCTGTTTTTT
-,TRBV4-3,TRBD1,TRBJ2-2,CASRGQGGTGELFF,TGCGCCAGCAGGGGACAGGGGGGAACCGGGGAGCTGTTTTTT
-,TRBV5-4,-,TRBJ1-2,CASSFGQIQGGYTF,TGTGCCAGCAGCTTCGGTCAGATACAGGGAGGCTACACCTTC
-,TRBV27,-,TRBJ2-2,CASSWRVAVDTGELFF,TGTGCCAGCAGTTGGCGGGTAGCGGTAGACACCGGGGAGCTGTTTTTT
once,TRBV6-5,-,TRBJ2-1,CATSDRIFNEQFF,TGTGCCACCTCAGACAGGATCTTCAATGAGCAGTTCTTC
-,TRBV5-1,TRBD1,TRBJ2-7,CASSLGTGPSYEQYF,TGCGCCAGCAGCTTGGGGACAGGTCCGTCCTACGAGCAGTACTTC
-,TRBV12-5,TRBD1,TRBJ1-2,CASGSTGTGGIRGYTF,TGTGCTAGTGGTTCGACAGGGACAGGTGGAATTCGGGGCTACACCTTC
-,TRBV18,-,TRBJ2-2,CASSPQGDNGELFF,TGTGCCAGCTCACCACAAGGTGACAACGGGGAGCTGTTTTTT
-,TRBV7-8,-,TRBJ2-1,CASSLSYEQFF,TGTGCCAGCAGCCTTTCCTATGAGCAGTTCTTC
-,TRBV5-1,TRBD1,TRBJ2-3,CASSLAGQGAAAGGRNTQYF,TGCGCCAGCAGCTTGGCCGGACAGGGGGCGGCAGCGGGGGGCCGGAATACGCAGTATTTT
-,TRBV28,TRBD1,TRBJ1-1,CASSPPGTGGFMNTEAFF,TGTGCCAGCAGTCCGCCTGGGACAGGGGGATTCATGAACACTGAAGCTTTCTTT
-,TRBV2,TRBD1,TRBJ1-2,CASSAGQGSNYGYTF,TGTGCCAGCAGCGCAGGACAGGGGTCGAACTATGGCTACACCTTC
-,TRBV11-1,-,TRBJ2-1,CASSLVGSRGQFF,TGTGCCAGCAGCTTAGTAGGCTCCCGGGGGCAGTTCTTC
once,TRBV11-3,TRBD1,TRBJ2-1,CASSSGTALGEQFF,TGTGCCAGCAGCTCCGGGACAGCCTTGGGTGAGCAGTTCTTC
-,TRBV6-6,-,TRBJ2-7,CASSRPGQLEQYF,TGTGCCAGCAGTCGACCGGGACAACTAGAGCAGTACTTC
-,TRBV27,TRBD2,TRBJ2-1,CASRASGDNEQFF,TGTGCCAGCAGGGCTAGCGGGGACAATGAGCAGTTCTTC
-,TRBV5-4,-,TRBJ2-3,CASSPSVSSVDTQYF,TGTGCCAGCAGCCCCTCAGTGTCATCTGTAGATACGCAGTATTTT
once,TRBV7-9,TRBD1,TRBJ2-7,CASSLAYRGYEQYF,TGTGCCAGCAGCTTAGCCTACAGGGGGTACGAGCAGTACTTC
-,TRBV5-4,TRBD2,TRBJ2-5,CASSGTSQETQYF,TGTGCCAGCAGTGGGACTAGCCAAGAGACCCAGTACTTC
once,TRBV6-5,-,TRBJ2-3,CASSSAADTQYF,TGTGCCAGCTCCAGCGCGGCCGATACGCAGTATTTT
-,TRBV6-6,-,TRBJ1-1,CASSYGHWNTEAFF,TGTGCCAGCAGTTATGGACATTGGAACACTGAAGCTTTCTTT
-,TRBV5-1,-,TRBJ2-1,CASSLMAGARNEQFF,TGCGCCAGCAGCTTGATGGCAGGGGCCAGGAATGAGCAGTTCTTC
-,TRBV6-5,-,TRBJ2-5,CASVPVQGSTSRVYF,TGTGCCAGCGTGCCTGTACAGGGCTCCACGTCAAGAGTGTACTTC
-,TRBV20-1,TRBD1,TRBJ2-4,CSASETGVAKNIQYF,TGCAGTGCTAGTGAGACAGGGGTAGCCAAAAACATTCAGTACTTC
-,TRBV18,-,TRBJ2-7,CASSLHSGQYF,TGTGCCAGCTCACTTCACAGCGGGCAGTACTTC
-,TRBV28,TRBD1,TRBJ1-2,CASRTQGVYGYTF,TGTGCCAGCAGAACTCAGGGGGTCTATGGCTACACCTTC
-,TRBV24-1,-,TRBJ1-2,CAARGESGYTF,TGTGCCGCCAGAGGAGAGTCGGGCTACACCTTC
-,TRBV11-3,TRBD1,TRBJ2-6,CASSVTGTGGVLTF,TGTGCCAGCAGCGTCACCGGGACAGGGGGAGTCCTGACTTTC
-,TRBV5-1,TRBD1,TRBJ2-1,CASSLGDRGDYNEQFF,TGCGCCAGCAGCTTGGGGGACAGGGGCGATTACAATGAGCAGTTCTTC
-,TRBV10-2,TRBD1,TRBJ2-2,CASSERTGGGGELFF,TGCGCCAGCAGTGAACGGACAGGGGGCGGCGGGGAGCTGTTTTTT
-,TRBV7-2,-,TRBJ1-4,CASSLEGGNEKLFF,TGTGCCAGCAGCTTAGAAGGCGGTAATGAAAAACTGTTTTTT
-,TRBV19,TRBD1,TRBJ1-2,CASPDRADRSYGYTF,TGTGCCAGCCCGGACAGGGCGGACAGATCTTATGGCTACACCTTC
once,TRBV29-1,TRBD1,TRBJ2-3,CSSWVPGDRGGTDTQYF,TGCAGCTCATGGGTCCCTGGAGACAGGGGTGGCACAGATACGCAGTATTTT
-,TRBV28,TRBD1,TRBJ2-7,CASSFGIQGTGIRYEQYF,TGTGCCAGCAGTTTCGGGATCCAAGGGACAGGGATTCGTTACGAGCAGTACTTC
-,TRBV6-5,-,TRBJ2-7,CASSSRRQGLSYEQYF,TGTGCCAGCAGTTCCCGCCGTCAGGGTCTTTCCTACGAGCAGTACTTC
few,TRBV18,-,TRBJ1-2,CASSGPGLPFDGYTF,TGTGCCAGCTCAGGTCCGGGACTGCCCTTTGATGGCTACACCTTC
-,TRBV23-1,-,TRBJ1-5,CASLRQAGQPQHF,TGCGCCAGCCTTCGACAGGCAGGTCAGCCCCAGCATTTT
few,TRBV6-5,-,TRBJ1-4,CASSYSINPSEEKLFF,TGTGCCAGCAGTTACTCGATAAACCCGAGTGAGGAAAAACTGTTTTTT
few,TRBV5-4,-,TRBJ2-2,CASSLGVGGNTGELFF,TGTGCCAGCAGCTTGGGTGTGGGGGGGAACACCGGGGAGCTGTTTTTT
few,TRBV7-2,TRBD1,TRBJ2-3,CASRVQGARSTDTQYF,TGTGCCAGCAGAGTACAGGGGGCGCGAAGCACAGATACGCAGTATTTT
-,TRBV3-1/TRBV3-2,-,TRBJ1-1,CASSLRRGSTEAFF,TGTGCCAGCAGCCTCCGTCGGGGGTCCACTGAAGCTTTCTTT
-,TRBV6-2/TRBV6-3,-,TRBJ1-4,CASSYATQTEVSEKLFF,TGTGCCAGCAGTTACGCGACCCAGACGGAGGTTTCCGAAAAACTGTTTTTT
-,TRBV19,TRBD2,TRBJ2-6,CASKAGSSGANVLTF,TGTGCCAGTAAAGCGGGAAGCTCTGGGGCCAACGTCCTGACTTTC
few,TRBV5-4,-,TRBJ2-7,CASSLNLPGEQYF,TGTGCCAGCAGCTTAAACCTCCCCGGCGAGCAGTACTTC
-,TRBV9,TRBD2,TRBJ2-6,CASSVAGGWGGRRTGANVLTF,TGTGCCAGCAGCGTAGCAGGTGGATGGGGAGGGCGAAGGACTGGGGCCAACGTCCTGACTTTC
-,TRBV5-1,TRBD1,TRBJ1-3,CASSRDSSSGNTIYF,TGCGCCAGCAGCCGGGACAGTAGCTCTGGAAACACCATATATTTT
-,TRBV7-2,-,TRBJ2-5,CASSGRRAGETQYF,TGTGCCAGCAGTGGCCGGCGGGCAGGAGAGACCCAGTACTTC
-,TRBV5-6,TRBD1,TRBJ1-2,CASSLGGQAYGYTF,TGTGCCAGCAGCTTGGGTGGACAGGCCTATGGCTACACCTTC
-,TRBV7-3,TRBD2,TRBJ2-1,CASSLFHSGGASYNEQFF,TGTGCCAGCAGCTTATTCCATAGCGGGGGGGCCTCCTACAATGAGCAGTTCTTC